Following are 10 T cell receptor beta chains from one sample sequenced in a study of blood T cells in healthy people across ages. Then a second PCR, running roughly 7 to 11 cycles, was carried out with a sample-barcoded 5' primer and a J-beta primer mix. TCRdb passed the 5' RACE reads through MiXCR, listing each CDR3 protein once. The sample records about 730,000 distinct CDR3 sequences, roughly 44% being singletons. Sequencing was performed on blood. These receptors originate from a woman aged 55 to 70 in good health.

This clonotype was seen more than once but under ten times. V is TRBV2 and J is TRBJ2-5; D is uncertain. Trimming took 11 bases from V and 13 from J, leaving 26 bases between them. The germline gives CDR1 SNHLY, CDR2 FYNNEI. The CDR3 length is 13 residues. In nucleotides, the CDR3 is TGTGCCGGCGGCGAGGAAATATTGGGCCCCAGGTACTTC. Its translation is CAGGEEILGPRYF.

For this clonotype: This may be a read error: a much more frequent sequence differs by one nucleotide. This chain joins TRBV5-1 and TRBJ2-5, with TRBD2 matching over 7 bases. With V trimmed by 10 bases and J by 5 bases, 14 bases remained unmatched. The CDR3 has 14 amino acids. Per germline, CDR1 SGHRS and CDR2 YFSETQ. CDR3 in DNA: TGCGCCGGCATCATCACAGCGGGGAGCGAGACCCAGTACTTC. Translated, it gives CAGIITAGSETQYF.

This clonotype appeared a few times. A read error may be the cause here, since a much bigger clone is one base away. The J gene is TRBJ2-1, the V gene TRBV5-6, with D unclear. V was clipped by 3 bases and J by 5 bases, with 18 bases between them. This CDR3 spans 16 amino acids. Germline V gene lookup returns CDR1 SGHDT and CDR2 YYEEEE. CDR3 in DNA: TGTGCCAGCAGCTCGGTATCCGTATATAGGGACAATGAGCAGTTCTTC. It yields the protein CASSSVSVYRDNEQFF.

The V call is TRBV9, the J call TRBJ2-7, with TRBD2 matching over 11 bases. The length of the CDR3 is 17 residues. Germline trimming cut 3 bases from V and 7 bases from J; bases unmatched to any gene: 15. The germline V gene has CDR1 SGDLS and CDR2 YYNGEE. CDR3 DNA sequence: TGTGCCAGCAGCGGGGGGACGGGACTAGCGGACCACAATGAGCAGTACTTC. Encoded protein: CASSGGTGLADHNEQYF.

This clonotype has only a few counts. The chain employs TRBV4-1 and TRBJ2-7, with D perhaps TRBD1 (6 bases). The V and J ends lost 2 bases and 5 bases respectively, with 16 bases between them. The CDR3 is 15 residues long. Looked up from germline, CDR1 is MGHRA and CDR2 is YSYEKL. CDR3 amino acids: CASSQLDRLADEQYF. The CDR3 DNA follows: TGCGCCAGCAGCCAACTCGACAGGCTCGCCGACGAGCAGTACTTC.

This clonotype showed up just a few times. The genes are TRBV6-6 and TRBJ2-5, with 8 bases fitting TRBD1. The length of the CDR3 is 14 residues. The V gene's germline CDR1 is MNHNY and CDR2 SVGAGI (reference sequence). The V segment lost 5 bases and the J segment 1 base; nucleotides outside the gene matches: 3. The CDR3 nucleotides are TGTGCCAGCAGTGCGGACAGGGTCCAAGAGACCCAGTACTTC. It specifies CASSADRVQETQYF.

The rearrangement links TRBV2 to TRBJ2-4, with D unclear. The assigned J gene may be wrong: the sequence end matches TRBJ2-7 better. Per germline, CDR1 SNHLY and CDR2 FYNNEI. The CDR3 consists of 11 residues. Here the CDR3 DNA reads TGTGCCAGCAGGGGCCTCTACGAGCAGTACTTC. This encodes CASRGLYEQYF.

CDR3 nucleotides: TGTGCCAGCAGCCCAGGAAGGGGTGAGGACTCCTACGAGCAGTACTTC. It encodes CASSPGRGEDSYEQYF. The chain uses TRBV3-1 and TRBJ2-7; a weak D match, TRBD1 (5 bases). V was cut by 4 bases and J by 0 bases, with 16 bases left in between. This CDR3 is 16 amino acids long. Germline V gene lookup returns CDR1 LGHDT and CDR2 YNNKEL (reference sequence).

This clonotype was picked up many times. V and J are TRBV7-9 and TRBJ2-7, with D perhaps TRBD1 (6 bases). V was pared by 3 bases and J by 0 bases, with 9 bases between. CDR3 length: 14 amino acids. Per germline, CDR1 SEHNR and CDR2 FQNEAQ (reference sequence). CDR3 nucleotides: TGTGCCAGCAGCTTCCGGGACACCTCCTACGAGCAGTACTTC. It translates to CASSFRDTSYEQYF.

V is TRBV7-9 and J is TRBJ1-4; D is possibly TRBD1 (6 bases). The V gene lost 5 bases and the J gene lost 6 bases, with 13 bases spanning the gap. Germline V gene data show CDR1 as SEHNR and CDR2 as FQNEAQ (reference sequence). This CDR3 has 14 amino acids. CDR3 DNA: TGTGCCAGCAGCCAGGGGAACCCTTATGAAAAACTGTTTTTT. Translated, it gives CASSQGNPYEKLFF.